This T cell receptor beta chain was captured in a study of CD8+CD57+ T cells in acquired aplastic anemia. Study at large: DNA per sorted CD4+ or CD8+ sample ranged roughly 0.17 to 27.4 ug, averaging about 2.9 ug. As sequenced from healthy donors, CD4+ cells averaged roughly 10 million reads. Findings and caveats of the study: CD8+ Simpson's diversity showed no significant patient-control difference. Patients and controls shared twenty-nine CD8+ CDR3 sequences, highly expressed in patients.

Using genomic DNA as the template, TCR beta VDJ and CDR3 profiling was carried out. TCRdb used MiXCR to reprocess the reads, holding one entry per CDR3 protein. The sample holds some 120,000 distinct CDR3 sequences, more than 40% seen once. V lost 4 bases and J 3 bases, leaving 16 bases between the germline ends. Germline loops: CDR1 SGHDT, CDR2 YYEEEE. This CDR3 has 15 amino acids. This clonotype was counted ten times or more. The antigen remains undetermined. The sample comprised sorted CD4+, CD8+, or CD8+CD57+ T cells (not recorded which) from PBMCs. This receptor was taken from a human donor in good health, serving as a control. J is TRBJ1-1 and V is TRBV5-6; D gene unclear. In DNA form, the CDR3 reads TGTGCCAGCAGCCAGCTCGGGCAGGAGGACACTGAAGCTTTCTTT. Translating gives CASSQLGQEDTEAFF.